This T cell receptor (beta chain) was observed in a study of PD-1 blockade in classical Hodgkin lymphoma. Patients all relapsed after autologous stem cell transplantation, and there was variation in brentuximab vedotin exposure. The method was immunoSEQ multiplex PCR; TCRdb's version includes in-frame clones alone and lacks a portion of them. Of about 97,000 clones detected, around nine tenths appear once; the ten largest clones hold more than 6.5%. From germline, CDR1 is MNHEY and CDR2 SMNVEV (reference sequence). J gave up 14 bases and V 8 bases, and 10 bases lay outside the gene matches. The CDR3 loop spans 11 amino acids.

This TCR was recovered from a human donor with classical Hodgkin lymphoma. The starting material was peripheral blood mononuclear cells (PBMCs), obtained before the second cycle of nivolumab. This chain uses TRBV27 with TRBJ2-3; TRBD1 aligns across 7 bases. CDR3 coding DNA: TGTGCCAGCGGGGGACAGCTAGGGTGGTATTTT. Protein sequence: CASGGQLGWYF.